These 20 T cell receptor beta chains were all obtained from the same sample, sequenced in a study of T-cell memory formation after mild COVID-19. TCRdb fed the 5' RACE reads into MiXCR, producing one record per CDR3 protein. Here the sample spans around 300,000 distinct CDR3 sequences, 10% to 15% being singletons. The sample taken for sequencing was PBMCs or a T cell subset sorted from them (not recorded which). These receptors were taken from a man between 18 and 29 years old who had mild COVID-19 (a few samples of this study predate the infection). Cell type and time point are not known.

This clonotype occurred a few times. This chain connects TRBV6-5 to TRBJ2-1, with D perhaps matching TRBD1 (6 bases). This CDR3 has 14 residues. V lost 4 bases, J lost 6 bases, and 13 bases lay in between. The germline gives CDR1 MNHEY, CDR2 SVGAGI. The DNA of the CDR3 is TGTGCCAGCAGTTGGCTACAGGGCGGCAATGAGCAGTTCTTC. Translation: CASSWLQGGNEQFF.

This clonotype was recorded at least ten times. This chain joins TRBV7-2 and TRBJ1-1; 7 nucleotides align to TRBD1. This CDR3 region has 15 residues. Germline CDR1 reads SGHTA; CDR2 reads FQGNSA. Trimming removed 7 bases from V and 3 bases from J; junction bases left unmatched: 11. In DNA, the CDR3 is TGTGCCAGCACCATAGTGGCAGGGGGGGACACTGAAGCTTTCTTT. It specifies CASTIVAGGDTEAFF.

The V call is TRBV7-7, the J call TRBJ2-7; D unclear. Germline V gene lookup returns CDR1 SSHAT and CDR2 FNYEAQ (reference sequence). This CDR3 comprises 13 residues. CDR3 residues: CASIKQRSYEQYV. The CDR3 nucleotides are TGTGCTAGCATTAAACAGCGATCCTACGAGCAGTACGTC.

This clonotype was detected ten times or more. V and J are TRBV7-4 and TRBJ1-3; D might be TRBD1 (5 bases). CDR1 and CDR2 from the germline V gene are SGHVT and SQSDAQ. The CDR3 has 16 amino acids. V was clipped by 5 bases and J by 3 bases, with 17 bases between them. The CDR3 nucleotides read TGTGCCAGCAGCCTCAGGGTGATTGGCCGTGGAAACACCATATATTTT. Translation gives CASSLRVIGRGNTIYF.

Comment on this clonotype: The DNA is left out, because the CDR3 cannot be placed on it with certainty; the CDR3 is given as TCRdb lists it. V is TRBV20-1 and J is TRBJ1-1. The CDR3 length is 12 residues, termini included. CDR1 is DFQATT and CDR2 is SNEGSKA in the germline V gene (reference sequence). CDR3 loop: CSAVLRATRAFF.

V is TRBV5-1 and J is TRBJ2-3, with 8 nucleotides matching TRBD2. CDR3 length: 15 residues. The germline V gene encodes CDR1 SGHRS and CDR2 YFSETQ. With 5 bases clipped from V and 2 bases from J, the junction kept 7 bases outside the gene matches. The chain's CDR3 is CASRARGELTDTQYF. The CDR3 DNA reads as TGCGCCAGCAGGGCGCGGGGGGAGCTCACAGATACGCAGTATTTT.

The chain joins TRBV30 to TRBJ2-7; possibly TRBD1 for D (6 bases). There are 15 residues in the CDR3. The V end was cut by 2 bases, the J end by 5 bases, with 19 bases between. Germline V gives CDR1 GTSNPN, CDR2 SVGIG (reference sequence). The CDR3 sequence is CAWSRIQGIGNEQYF. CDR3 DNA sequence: TGTGCCTGGAGTCGAATACAGGGTATTGGGAACGAGCAGTACTTC.

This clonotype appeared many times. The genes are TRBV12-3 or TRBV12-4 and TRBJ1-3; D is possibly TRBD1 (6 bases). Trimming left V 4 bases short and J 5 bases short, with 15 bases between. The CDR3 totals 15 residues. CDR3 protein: CASSSTGSGRNTIYF. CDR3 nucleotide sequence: TGTGCCAGCAGTTCTACAGGGTCTGGAAGAAACACCATATATTTT.

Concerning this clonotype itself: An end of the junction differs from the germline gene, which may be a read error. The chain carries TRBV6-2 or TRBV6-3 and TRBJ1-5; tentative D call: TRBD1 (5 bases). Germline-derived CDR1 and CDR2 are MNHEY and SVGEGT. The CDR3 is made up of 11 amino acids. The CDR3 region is CASGQGQSQHF. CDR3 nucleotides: TGTGCCAGCGGGCAGGGTCAGTCCCAGCATTTT.

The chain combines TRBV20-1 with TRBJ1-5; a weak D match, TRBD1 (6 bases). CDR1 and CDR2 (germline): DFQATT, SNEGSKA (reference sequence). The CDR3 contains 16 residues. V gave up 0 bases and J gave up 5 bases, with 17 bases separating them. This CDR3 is CSARDRREGVYQPQHF. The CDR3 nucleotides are TGCAGTGCTAGAGATCGGAGGGAGGGGGTTTATCAGCCCCAGCATTTT.

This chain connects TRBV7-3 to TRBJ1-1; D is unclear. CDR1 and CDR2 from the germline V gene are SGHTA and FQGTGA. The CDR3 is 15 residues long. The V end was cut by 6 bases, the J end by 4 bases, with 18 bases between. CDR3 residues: CASSFGEGDGTEAFF. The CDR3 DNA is TGTGCCAGCAGTTTCGGGGAGGGTGATGGCACTGAAGCTTTCTTT. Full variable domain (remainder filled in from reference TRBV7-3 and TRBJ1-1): GAGVSQTPSNKVTEKGKYVELRCDPISGHTALYWYRQSLGQGPEFLIYFQGTGAADDSGLPNDRFFAVRPEGSVSTLKIQRTERGDSAVYLCASSFGEGDGTEAFFGQGTRLTVV.

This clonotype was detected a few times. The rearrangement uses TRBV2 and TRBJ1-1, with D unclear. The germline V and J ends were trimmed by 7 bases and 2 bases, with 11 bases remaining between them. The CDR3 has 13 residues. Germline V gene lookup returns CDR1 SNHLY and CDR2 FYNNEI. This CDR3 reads CASTPAPNTEAFF. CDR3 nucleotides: TGTGCCAGCACCCCGGCCCCTAACACTGAAGCTTTCTTT.

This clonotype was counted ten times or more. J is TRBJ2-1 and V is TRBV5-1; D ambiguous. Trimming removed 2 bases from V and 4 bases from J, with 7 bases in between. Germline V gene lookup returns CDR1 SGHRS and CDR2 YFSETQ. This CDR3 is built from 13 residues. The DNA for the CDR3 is TGCGCCAGCAGCTTTGGTGGGTACAATGAGCAGTTCTTC. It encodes CASSFGGYNEQFF.

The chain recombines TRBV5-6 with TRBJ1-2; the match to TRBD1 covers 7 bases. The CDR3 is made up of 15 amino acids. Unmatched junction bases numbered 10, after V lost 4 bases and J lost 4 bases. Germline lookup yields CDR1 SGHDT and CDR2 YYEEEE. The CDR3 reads CASSPGGDGIYGYTF. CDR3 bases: TGTGCCAGCAGCCCAGGGGGGGACGGCATCTATGGCTACACCTTC. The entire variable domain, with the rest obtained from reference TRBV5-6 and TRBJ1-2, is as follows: DAGVTQSPTHLIKTRGQQVTLRCSPKSGHDTVSWYQQALGQGPQFIFQYYEEEERQRGNFPDRFSGHQFPNYSSELNVNALLLGDSALYLCASSPGGDGIYGYTFGSGTRLTVV.

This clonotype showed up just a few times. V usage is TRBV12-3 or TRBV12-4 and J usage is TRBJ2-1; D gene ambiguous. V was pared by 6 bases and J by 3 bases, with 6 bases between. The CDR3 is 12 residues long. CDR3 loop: CASRQSYNEQFF. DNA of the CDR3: TGTGCCAGCAGGCAGAGCTACAATGAGCAGTTCTTC.

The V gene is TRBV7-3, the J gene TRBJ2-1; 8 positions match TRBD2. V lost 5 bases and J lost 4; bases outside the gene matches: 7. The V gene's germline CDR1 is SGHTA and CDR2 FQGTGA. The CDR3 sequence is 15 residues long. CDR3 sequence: CASSRTGTSYNEQFF. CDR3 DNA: TGTGCCAGCAGCCGCACGGGGACTAGTTACAATGAGCAGTTCTTC.

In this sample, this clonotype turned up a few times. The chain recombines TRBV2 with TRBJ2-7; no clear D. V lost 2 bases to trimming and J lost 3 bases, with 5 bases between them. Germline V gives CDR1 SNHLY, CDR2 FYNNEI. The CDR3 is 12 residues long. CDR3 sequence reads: CASSERGYEQYF. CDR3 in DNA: TGTGCCAGCAGTGAACGTGGCTACGAGCAGTACTTC.

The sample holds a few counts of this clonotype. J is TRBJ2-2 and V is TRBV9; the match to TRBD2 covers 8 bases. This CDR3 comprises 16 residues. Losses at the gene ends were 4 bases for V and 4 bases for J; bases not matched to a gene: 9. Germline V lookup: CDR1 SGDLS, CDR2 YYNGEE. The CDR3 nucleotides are TGTGCCAGCAGCCAAACAGGCGGGGGGACCACCGGGGAGCTGTTTTTT. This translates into CASSQTGGGTTGELFF.

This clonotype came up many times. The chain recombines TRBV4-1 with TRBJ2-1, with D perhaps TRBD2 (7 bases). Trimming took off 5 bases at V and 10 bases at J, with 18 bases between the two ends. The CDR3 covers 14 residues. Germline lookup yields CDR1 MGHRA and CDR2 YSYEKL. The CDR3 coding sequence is TGCGCCAGCAGCTACGGGGGGCCATCGGGAGAGCAGTTCTTC. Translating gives CASSYGGPSGEQFF.

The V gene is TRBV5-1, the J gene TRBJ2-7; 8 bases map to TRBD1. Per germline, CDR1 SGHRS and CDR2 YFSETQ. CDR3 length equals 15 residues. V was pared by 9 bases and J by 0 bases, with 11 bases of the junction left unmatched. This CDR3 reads CATPRGLRPSYEQYV. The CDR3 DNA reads TGCGCCACCCCCAGGGGGCTACGGCCCTCCTACGAGCAGTACGTC.